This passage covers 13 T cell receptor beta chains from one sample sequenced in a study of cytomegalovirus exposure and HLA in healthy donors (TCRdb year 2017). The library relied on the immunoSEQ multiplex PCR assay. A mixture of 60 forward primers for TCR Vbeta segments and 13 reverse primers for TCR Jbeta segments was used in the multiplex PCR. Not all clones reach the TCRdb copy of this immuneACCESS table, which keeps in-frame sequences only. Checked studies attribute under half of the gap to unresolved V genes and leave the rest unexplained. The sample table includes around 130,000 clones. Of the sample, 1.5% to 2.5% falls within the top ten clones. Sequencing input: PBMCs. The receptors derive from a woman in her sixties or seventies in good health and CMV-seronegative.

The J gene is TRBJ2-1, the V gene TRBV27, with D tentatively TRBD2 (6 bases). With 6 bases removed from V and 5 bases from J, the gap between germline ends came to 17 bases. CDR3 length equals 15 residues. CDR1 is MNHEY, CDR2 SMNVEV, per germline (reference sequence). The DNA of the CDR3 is TGTGCCAGCAGAGCATGGAGGAGGGCCGACAATGAGCAGTTCTTC. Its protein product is CASRAWRRADNEQFF.

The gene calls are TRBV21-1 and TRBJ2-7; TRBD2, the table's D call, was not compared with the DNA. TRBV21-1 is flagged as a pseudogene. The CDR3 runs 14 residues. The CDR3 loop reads CASLKRQLYYEQYF. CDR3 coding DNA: TGTGCCAGCCTAAAGCGGCAATTATACTACGAGCAGTACTTC.

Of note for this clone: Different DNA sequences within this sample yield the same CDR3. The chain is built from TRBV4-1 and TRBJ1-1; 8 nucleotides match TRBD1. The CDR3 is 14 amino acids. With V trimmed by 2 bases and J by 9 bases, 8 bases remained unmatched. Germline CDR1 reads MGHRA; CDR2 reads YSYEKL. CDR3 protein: CASSQLTGGGKAFF. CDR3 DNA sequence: TGCGCCAGCAGCCAATTAACAGGGGGGGGAAAAGCTTTCTTT.

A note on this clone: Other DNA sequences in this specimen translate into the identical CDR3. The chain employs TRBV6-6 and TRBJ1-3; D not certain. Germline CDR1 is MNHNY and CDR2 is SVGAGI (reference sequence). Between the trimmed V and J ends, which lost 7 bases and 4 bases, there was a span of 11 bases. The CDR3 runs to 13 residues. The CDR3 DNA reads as TGTGCCAGCACGCGGAGTCTCGGAAACACCATATATTTT. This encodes CASTRSLGNTIYF.

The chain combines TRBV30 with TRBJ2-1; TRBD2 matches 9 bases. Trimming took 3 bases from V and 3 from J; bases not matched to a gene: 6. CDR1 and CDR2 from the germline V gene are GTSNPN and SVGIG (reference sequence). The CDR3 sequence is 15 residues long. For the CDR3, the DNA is TGTGCCTGGAGCGCGTTTAGCGGGAGCTACAATGAGCAGTTCTTC. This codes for CAWSAFSGSYNEQFF.

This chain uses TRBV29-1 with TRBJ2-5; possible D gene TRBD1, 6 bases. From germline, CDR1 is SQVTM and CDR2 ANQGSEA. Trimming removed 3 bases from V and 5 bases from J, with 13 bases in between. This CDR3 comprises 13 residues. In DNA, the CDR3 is TGCAGCGTTGACCCGGACAGTTTTGAGACCCAGTACTTC. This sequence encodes CSVDPDSFETQYF.

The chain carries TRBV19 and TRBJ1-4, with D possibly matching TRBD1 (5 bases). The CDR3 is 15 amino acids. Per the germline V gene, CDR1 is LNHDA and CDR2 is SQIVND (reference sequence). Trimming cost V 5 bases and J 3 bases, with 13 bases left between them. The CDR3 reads CASSSGQSANEKLFF. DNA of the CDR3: TGTGCCAGTAGTTCAGGACAAAGCGCTAATGAAAAACTGTTTTTT.

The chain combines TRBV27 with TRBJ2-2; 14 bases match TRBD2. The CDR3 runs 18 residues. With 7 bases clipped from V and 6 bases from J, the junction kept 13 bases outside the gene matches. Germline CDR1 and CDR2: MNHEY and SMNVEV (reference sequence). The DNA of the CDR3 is TGTGCCAGCAATCGACTGGGACTAGCGGGAGCAAGGGCCGGGGAGCTGTTTTTT. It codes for CASNRLGLAGARAGELFF.

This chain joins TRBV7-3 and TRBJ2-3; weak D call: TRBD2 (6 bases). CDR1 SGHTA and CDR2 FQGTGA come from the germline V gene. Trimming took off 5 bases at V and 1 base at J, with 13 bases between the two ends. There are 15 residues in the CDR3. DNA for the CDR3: TGTGCCAGCAGCAATGGGGGGAAGGGCACAGATACGCAGTATTTT. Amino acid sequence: CASSNGGKGTDTQYF.

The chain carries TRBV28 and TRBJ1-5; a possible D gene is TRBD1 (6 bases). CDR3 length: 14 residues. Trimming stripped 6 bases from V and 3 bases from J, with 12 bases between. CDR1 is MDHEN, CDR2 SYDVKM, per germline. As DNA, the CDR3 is TGTGCCAGCAGCCCCGGACAGCACAATCAGCCCCAGCATTTT. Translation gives CASSPGQHNQPQHF.

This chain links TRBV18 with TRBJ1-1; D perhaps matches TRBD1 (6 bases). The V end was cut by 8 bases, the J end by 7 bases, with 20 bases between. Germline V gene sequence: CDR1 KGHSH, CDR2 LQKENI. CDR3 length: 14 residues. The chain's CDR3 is CASLSRGLAVEAFF. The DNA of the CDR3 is TGTGCCAGCCTATCCAGGGGATTGGCGGTTGAAGCTTTCTTT. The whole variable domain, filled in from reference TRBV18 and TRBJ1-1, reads NAGVMQNPRHLVRRRGQEARLRCSPMKGHSHVYWYRQLPEEGLKFMVYLQKENIIDESGMPKERFSAEFPKEGPSILRIQQVVRGDSAAYFCASLSRGLAVEAFFGQGTRLTVV.

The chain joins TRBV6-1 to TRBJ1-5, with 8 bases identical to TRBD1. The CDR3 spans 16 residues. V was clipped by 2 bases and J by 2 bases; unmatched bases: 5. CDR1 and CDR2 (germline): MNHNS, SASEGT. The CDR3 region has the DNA TGTGCCAGCAGTGAAATGTTGGGACAGGGCAATCAGCCCCAGCATTTT. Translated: CASSEMLGQGNQPQHF.

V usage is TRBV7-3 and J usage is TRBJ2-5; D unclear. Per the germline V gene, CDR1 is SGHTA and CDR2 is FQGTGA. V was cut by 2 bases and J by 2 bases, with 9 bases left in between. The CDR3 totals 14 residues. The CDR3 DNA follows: TGTGCCAGCAGCTTACAGGCCGGTCAAGAGACCCAGTACTTC. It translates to CASSLQAGQETQYF.